Here is one TCR beta chain with its context. This receptor's antigen is unknown. No much larger clone is present one base from it, and per-base qualities are unavailable. The entry originates in a study of T cells after yellow fever vaccination (dated by TCRdb to between 2019 and 2020). Study-wide context: The SMART-Seq v4 Ultra Low Input RNA kit was used to prepare libraries from fractions with low cell numbers. To track T-cell clones before and after primary and booster YFV17D yellow fever vaccination, bulk TCR alpha and beta repertoires were sequenced longitudinally. The cohort comprised two healthy male donors, one aged 18 to 30 and one aged 30 to 40 years. Blood was drawn at multiple timepoints before and after primary and secondary immunization, with bulk PBMC replicates and cell subsets isolated. Broader findings and caveats from the paper: Compared with the primary T-cell response, the secondary T-cell response was weaker but faster, peaking on day 5 rather than day 15. A small share of clonotypes was detected in both CD4 and CD8 compartments, with the overlap likely arising from convergent recombination. Only a couple of donors were included in the study, so the extent to which the findings can be generalized is limited. Most clones expanded after primary vaccination (almost 97% of CD4 and around nine tenths of CD8) were re-detected after the booster, suggesting that broad memory maintenance occurred. Computational filtering was required because FACS-sorted repertoires could contain abundant contaminating clonotypes from the bulk population.

CDR1 SGDLS and CDR2 YYNGEE were looked up in the germline V gene. The V end loses 0 bases and the J end loses 7 bases, and a stretch of 14 bases separates them. Reading from cysteine to phenylalanine, the CDR3 counts 15 amino acids. The retained sequence is limited to the CDR3, 45 bases, with the frame set at the first base. This specimen's treatment or condition label, interpreted: live attenuated yellow fever vaccine strain. PBMCs were isolated from peripheral blood using a standard Ficoll-Paque protocol. CD4 and CD8 T-cell fractions were isolated with Dynabeads CD4 and CD8 positive selection kits. RNA was extracted with TriZol from bulk PBMCs, CD4 and CD8 fractions, and dextramer-positive and dextramer-negative fractions. TCR cDNA was synthesized by 5'RACE template switching, which introduced a universal primer site and unique molecular identifiers. Priming of cDNA synthesis was performed from both the TCR alpha and TCR beta constant segments. Libraries were amplified in two PCR steps, with sample barcodes and sequencing adapters added in the second step. Sequencing of libraries was done on Illumina HiSeq 2500 (2x100 bp) or NovaSeq (2x150 bp). Under the source paper's analysis protocol: Reads were demultiplexed and collapsed into UMI consensus sequences with MIGEC, and V(D)J alignment was performed with MiXCR. Vaccine-responding clonotypes were identified with edgeR using replicate PBMC samples, with FDR below 0.01 and a log2 fold change above 5 up to day 15 being required. Each bulk clonotype was labeled CD4 or CD8 based on which sequenced repertoire, CD4 or CD8, contained the clonotype at higher abundance. The raw public reads went through TCRdb reprocessing: fastp at Q25, MiXCR clone calling, in-frame beta chains kept. Under each unique CDR3 protein, matching rows form one entry showing the most common genes and DNA. These V and J calls originate from TCRdb's pipeline instead of the authors' own analysis. The sample table records 150,000 or so distinct CDR3 sequences; 5% to 7.5% of these occur just once. The ten largest clones represent approximately 0.67% of the sample.

This TCR was sampled from a man younger than 45 who received the YFV17D yellow fever vaccine. Sequenced material: CD4+ T cells sorted from PBMCs, taken 10 days after the yellow fever booster vaccination. This chain joins TRBV9 to TRBJ1-5, with a tentative D gene TRBD1 over 5 matching bases. The CDR3 corresponds to CASSVDFRAWQPQHF. The nucleotide sequence is given as TGTGCCAGCAGCGTAGATTTCAGGGCCTGGCAGCCCCAGCATTTT. The CDR3, completed at both ends by the reference TRBV9 and TRBJ1-5 genes, gives the full variable domain DSGVTQTPKHLITATGQRVTLRCSPRSGDLSVYWYQQSLDQGLQFLIQYYNGEERAKGNILERFSAQQFPDLHSELNLSSLELGDSALYFCASSVDFRAWQPQHFGDGTRLSIL.